The T cell receptor beta chain under discussion was sequenced for a study of blood T cell repertoires in COVID-19. On the study more broadly: Sites across the United States, Italy and Spain contributed samples from acute and convalescent COVID-19. The cDNA or gDNA used as material had been derived from T cells, B-cell-depleted T cells, or PBMCs.

With 8 bases removed from V and 0 bases from J, the gap between germline ends came to 17 bases. The CDR3 length is 16 residues. Germline CDR1 is GTSNPN and CDR2 is SVGIG (reference sequence). Per the original methods: Reference gene primer amplification yielded estimated nucleated cell counts. Generated by immunoSEQ multiplex PCR, the TCRdb table keeps only in-frame clones and is missing some. V, J and clone size derive from that table, while D and trimming were established from the DNA sequence. The data contain some 290,000 clones, roughly nine tenths of them singletons. The sequence was collected from a woman in her forties or fifties who had recovered from COVID-19. The rearrangement uses TRBV30 and TRBJ2-6; maybe TRBD1 (6 bases). Sequencing was performed on peripheral blood. As DNA, the CDR3 is TGTGCCCATCAGACAGGAACATTCTCTGGGGCCAACGTCCTGACTTTC. It is translated as CAHQTGTFSGANVLTF.